Following are 10 T cell receptor beta chains from one sample sequenced in a study of blood T cell repertoires in COVID-19. Generated by immunoSEQ multiplex PCR, the TCRdb table keeps only in-frame clones and is missing some. The sample holds tens of thousands of clones, 65% to 90% seen once. The sequenced sample consisted of peripheral blood. The origin of the receptors is a man aged 65 to 79 with acute or convalescent COVID-19.

The V and J genes are TRBV28 and TRBJ1-5; D unclear. Trimming stripped 5 bases from V and 0 bases from J, with 5 bases between. The CDR3 runs 13 residues. Per germline, CDR1 MDHEN and CDR2 SYDVKM. The CDR3 DNA is TGTGCCAGCAGTACAAATAGCAATCAGCCCCAGCATTTT. This sequence encodes CASSTNSNQPQHF.

In its sample, this clone was seen a few times. In nucleotides, the CDR3 is TGTGCCAGCAGCCGGACAGGGGACAACACCGGGGAGCTGTTTTTT. It encodes CASSRTGDNTGELFF. The chain carries TRBV5-5 and TRBJ2-2; TRBD1 agrees at 9 bases. The ends lost 4 bases at V and 2 bases at J; junction bases unmatched: 3. Germline-derived CDR1 and CDR2 are SGHKS and YYEKEE (reference sequence). The CDR3 has 15 residues.

In this sample, this clone turned up once. The chain recombines TRBV19 with TRBJ1-4; 8 bases agree with TRBD1. V gave up 3 bases and J gave up 0 bases; unmatched junction bases: 6. Looked up from germline, CDR1 is LNHDA and CDR2 is SQIVND (reference sequence). The CDR3 extends over 17 amino acids. CDR3 sequence (DNA): TGTGCCAGTAGTATCGGGCAGGGGGCTGCAACTAATGAAAAACTGTTTTTT. Protein product: CASSIGQGAATNEKLFF.

CDR3 in DNA: TGCGCCAGCAGCTTGGAAGGGCCAGGGCCGGACCTGGGGGGCTACACCTTC. Translated, it gives CASSLEGPGPDLGGYTF. The chain couples TRBV5-1 to TRBJ1-2; maybe TRBD1 (5 bases). The CDR3 has 17 amino acids. Trimming shortened V by 0 bases and J by 8 bases, and 23 bases separated the two germline ends. Germline V gene data show CDR1 as SGHRS and CDR2 as YFSETQ.

This clone has only one observation. This rearrangement joins TRBV5-1 to TRBJ2-7; TRBD2 agrees at 8 bases. The CDR3 runs 15 residues. The V gene's germline CDR1 is SGHRS and CDR2 YFSETQ. The V segment lost 5 bases and the J segment 2 bases; nucleotides outside the gene matches: 9. The CDR3 loop is CASRHEMGLAYEQYF. In DNA form, the CDR3 reads TGCGCCAGCAGACATGAGATGGGACTAGCCTACGAGCAGTACTTC.

The chain recombines TRBV19 with TRBJ1-2, with a possible D match to TRBD1 (5 bases). The germline CDR1 and CDR2 sequences are LNHDA and SQIVND (reference sequence). CDR3 length equals 15 residues. The V end was cut by 5 bases, the J end by 3 bases, with 16 bases between. The CDR3 spells CASSPLRGGDYGYTF. The CDR3 region has the DNA TGTGCCAGTAGTCCCCTCCGTGGGGGGGACTATGGCTACACCTTC.

The chain joins TRBV5-1 to TRBJ1-5, with D maybe TRBD1 (5 bases). In germline, CDR1 is SGHRS, CDR2 YFSETQ. With 4 bases removed from V and 4 bases from J, the gap between germline ends came to 12 bases. This CDR3 region has 14 residues. CDR3 amino acids: CASSAQGLNQPQHF. The CDR3 nucleotides are TGCGCCAGCAGCGCGCAGGGATTGAATCAGCCCCAGCATTTT.

The chain uses TRBV4-2 and TRBJ2-1; TRBD2 matches at 15 bases. The CDR3 sequence is 18 residues long. Germline CDR1 and CDR2: LGHNA and YNFKEQ. Germline trimming cut 3 bases from V and 5 bases from J; bases unmatched to any gene: 8. The CDR3 sequence: CASSHTGTSGGSNNEQFF. CDR3 nucleotides: TGTGCCAGCAGCCATACCGGGACTAGCGGGGGGTCAAACAATGAGCAGTTCTTC.

The V call is TRBV30, the J call TRBJ2-7; TRBD2 is a possible D gene (6 bases). Germline V CDR1 and CDR2: GTSNPN, SVGIG (reference sequence). V lost 0 bases to trimming and J lost 7 bases, with 10 bases between them. The CDR3 contains 12 residues. The CDR3: CAWSVGGREQYF. The CDR3 DNA reads as TGTGCCTGGAGTGTAGGAGGGCGAGAGCAGTACTTC. The full variable domain, rest sourced from reference TRBV30 and TRBJ2-7, is SQTIHQWPATLVQPVGSPLSLECTVEGTSNPNLYWYRQAAGRGLQLLFYSVGIGQISSEVPQNLSASRPQDRQFILSSKKLLLSDSGFYLCAWSVGGREQYFGPGTRLTVT.

V gene TRBV7-2 combines with J gene TRBJ1-5; D gene ambiguous. The length of the CDR3 is 18 residues. Trimming shortened V by 1 base and J by 3 bases, and 19 bases separated the two germline ends. The V gene's germline CDR1 is SGHTA and CDR2 FQGNSA. CDR3 residues: CASSLVGGIDSPNQPQHF. The DNA of the CDR3 is TGTGCCAGCAGCTTAGTAGGCGGGATTGATTCCCCCAATCAGCCCCAGCATTTT.